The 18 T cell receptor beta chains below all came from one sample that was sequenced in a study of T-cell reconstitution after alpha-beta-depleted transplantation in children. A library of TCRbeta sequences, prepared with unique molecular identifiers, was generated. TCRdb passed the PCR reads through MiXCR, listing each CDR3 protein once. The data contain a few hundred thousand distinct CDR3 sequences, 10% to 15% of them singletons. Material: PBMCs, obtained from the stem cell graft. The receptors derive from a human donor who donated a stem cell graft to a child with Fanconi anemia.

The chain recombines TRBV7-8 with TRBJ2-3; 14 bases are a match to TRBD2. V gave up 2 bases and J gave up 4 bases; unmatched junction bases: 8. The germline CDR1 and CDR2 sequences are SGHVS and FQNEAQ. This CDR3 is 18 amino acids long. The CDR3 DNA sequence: TGTGCCAGCAGCTTATTGGAGATGGGACTAGCGGGAGCAGATACGCAGTATTTT. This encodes CASSLLEMGLAGADTQYF.

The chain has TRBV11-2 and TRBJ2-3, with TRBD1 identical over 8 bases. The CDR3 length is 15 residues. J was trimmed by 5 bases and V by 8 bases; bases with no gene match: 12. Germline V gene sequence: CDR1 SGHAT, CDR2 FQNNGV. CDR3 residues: CASGPWTGKLDTQYF. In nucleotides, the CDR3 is TGTGCCAGCGGACCTTGGACAGGGAAGTTAGATACGCAGTATTTT.

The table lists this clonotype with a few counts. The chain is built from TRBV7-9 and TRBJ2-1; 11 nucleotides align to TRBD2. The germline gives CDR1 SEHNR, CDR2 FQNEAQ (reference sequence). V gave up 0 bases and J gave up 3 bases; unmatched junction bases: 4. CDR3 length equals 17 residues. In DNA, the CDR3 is TGTGCCAGCAGCTTAGCCGCAACTAGCGGGGGCTACAATGAGCAGTTCTTC. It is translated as CASSLAATSGGYNEQFF.

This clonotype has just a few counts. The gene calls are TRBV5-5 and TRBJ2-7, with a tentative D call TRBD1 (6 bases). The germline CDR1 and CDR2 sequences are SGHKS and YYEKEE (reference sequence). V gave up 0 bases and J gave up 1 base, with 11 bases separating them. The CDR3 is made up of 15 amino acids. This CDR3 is CASSLALRGSYEQYV. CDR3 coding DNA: TGTGCCAGCAGCTTGGCGCTAAGGGGGTCCTACGAGCAGTACGTC.

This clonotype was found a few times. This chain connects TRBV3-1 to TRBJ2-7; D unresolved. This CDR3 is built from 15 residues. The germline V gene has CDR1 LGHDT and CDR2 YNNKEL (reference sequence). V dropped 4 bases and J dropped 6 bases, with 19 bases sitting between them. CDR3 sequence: CASSLGQAFSREQYF. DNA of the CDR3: TGTGCCAGCAGCCTCGGGCAGGCCTTTTCCCGCGAGCAGTACTTC.

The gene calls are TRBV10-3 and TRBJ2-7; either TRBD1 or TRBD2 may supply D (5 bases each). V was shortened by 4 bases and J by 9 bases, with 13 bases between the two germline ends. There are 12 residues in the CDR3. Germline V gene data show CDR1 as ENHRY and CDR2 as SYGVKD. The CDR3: CAISGPGARQYV. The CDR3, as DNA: TGTGCCATCAGTGGCCCCGGGGCGAGGCAGTACGTC.

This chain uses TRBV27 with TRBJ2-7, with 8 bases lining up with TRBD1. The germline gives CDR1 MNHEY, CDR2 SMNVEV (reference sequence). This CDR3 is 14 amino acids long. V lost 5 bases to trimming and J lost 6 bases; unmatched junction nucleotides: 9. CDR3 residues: CASSLRSQGGEQYV. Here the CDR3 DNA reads TGTGCCAGCAGTCTACGCTCACAGGGGGGCGAGCAGTACGTC.

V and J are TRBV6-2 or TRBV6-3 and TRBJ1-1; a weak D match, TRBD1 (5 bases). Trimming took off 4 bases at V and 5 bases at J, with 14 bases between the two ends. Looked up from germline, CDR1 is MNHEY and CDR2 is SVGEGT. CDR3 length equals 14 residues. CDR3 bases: TGTGCCAGCAGTTTTGGACGGGAGGGGACTGAAGCTTTCTTT. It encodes CASSFGREGTEAFF.

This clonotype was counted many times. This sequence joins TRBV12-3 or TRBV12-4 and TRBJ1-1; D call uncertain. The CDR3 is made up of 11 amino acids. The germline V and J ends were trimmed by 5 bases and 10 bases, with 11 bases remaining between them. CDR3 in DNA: TGTGCCAGCAGTCGTAATATTGGAGCTTTCTTT. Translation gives CASSRNIGAFF.

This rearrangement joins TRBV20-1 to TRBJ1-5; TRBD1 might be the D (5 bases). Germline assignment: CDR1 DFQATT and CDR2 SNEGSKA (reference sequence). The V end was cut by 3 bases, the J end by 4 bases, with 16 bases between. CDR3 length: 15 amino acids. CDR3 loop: CSASVAGSSNQPQHF. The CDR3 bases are TGCAGTGCTAGTGTGGCAGGGAGTTCAAATCAGCCCCAGCATTTT.

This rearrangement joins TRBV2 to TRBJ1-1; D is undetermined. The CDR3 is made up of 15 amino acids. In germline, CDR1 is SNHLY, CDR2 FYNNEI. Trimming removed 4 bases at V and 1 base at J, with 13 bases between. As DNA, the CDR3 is TGTGCCAGCAGTGTAAGCCGGGTCCCGAACACTGAAGCTTTCTTT. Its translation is CASSVSRVPNTEAFF.

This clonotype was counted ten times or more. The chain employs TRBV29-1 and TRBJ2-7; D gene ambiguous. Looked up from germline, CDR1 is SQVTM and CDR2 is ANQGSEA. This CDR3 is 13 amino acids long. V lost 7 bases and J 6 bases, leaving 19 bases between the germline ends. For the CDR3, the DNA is TGCAGCGATCAGCCCTCGGCGCGGTCCGAGCAGTACGTC. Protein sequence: CSDQPSARSEQYV.

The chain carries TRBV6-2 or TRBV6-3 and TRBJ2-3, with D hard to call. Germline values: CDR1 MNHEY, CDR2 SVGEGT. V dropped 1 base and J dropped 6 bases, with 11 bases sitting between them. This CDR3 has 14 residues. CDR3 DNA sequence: TGTGCCAGCAGTTACTACGGATCCCCGGATACGCAGTATTTT. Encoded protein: CASSYYGSPDTQYF.

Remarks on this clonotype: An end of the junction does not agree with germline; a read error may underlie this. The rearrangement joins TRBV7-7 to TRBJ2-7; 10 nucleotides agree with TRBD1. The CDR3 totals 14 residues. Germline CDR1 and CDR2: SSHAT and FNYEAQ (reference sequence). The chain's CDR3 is CASSYRDRGTEQYF. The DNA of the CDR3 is TGTGCTAGCAGCTACCGGGACAGGGGAACCGAGCAGTACTTC. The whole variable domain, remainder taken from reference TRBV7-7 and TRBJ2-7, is GAGVSQSPRYKVTKRGQDVTLRCDPISSHATLYWYQQALGQGPEFLTYFNYEAQPDKSGLPSDRFSAERPEGSISTLTIQRTEQRDSAMYRCASSYRDRGTEQYFGPGTRLTVT.

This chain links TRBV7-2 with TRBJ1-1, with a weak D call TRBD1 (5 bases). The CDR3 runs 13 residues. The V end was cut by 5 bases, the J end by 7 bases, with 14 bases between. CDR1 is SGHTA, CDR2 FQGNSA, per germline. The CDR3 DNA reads TGTGCCAGCAGCCCGGGACGGCTCAATGAAGCTTTCTTT. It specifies CASSPGRLNEAFF.

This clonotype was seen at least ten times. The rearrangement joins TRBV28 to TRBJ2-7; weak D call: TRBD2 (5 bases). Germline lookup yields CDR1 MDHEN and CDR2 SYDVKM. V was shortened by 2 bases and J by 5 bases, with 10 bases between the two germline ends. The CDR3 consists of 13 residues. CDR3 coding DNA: TGTGCCAGCAGTTTAATAAGAGGGAACGAGCAGTACTTC. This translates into CASSLIRGNEQYF. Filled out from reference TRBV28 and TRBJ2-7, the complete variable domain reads DVKVTQSSRYLVKRTGEKVFLECVQDMDHENMFWYRQDPGLGLRLIYFSYDVKMKEKGDIPEGYSVSREKKERFSLILESASTNQTSMYLCASSLIRGNEQYFGPGTRLTVT.

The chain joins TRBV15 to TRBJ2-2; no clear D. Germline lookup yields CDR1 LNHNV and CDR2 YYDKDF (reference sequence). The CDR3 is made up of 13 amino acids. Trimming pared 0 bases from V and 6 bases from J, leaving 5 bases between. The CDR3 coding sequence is TGTGCCACCAGCAGAGATTGGGCCGGGGAGCTGTTTTTT. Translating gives CATSRDWAGELFF.

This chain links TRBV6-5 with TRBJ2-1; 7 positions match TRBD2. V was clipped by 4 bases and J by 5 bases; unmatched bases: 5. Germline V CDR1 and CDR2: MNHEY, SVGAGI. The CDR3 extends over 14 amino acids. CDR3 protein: CASSWGGGNNEQFF. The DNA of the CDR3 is TGTGCCAGCAGTTGGGGGGGAGGTAACAATGAGCAGTTCTTC.